This is a list of T cell receptor beta chains from one sample in a study of blood T cell repertoires in COVID-19. Method: immunoSEQ multiplex PCR; TCRdb's copy keeps in-frame clones and lacks some. The sample consists of about 160,000 clones, about 86% of them appearing once. The specimen sequenced was peripheral blood. The receptor set was obtained from a woman aged 70-85 years with COVID-19, enrolled during active disease. Each CDR3 is given with its conserved first and last residue. D genes are given only for firm matches. Clone size appears in some rows only: once, few, many, or a class for an expanded clone.

d_gene	v_gene	abundance	len	j_gene	CDR3nt	CDR3aa
TRBD1	TRBV2	.	14	TRBJ1-2	TGTGCCAGCTTTACAGGGGGCGCCGACTATGGCTACACCTTC	CASFTGGADYGYTF
TRBD1	TRBV5-6	.	14	TRBJ1-1	TGTGCCAGCAGCAGACAGGGCCGGAACACTGAAGCTTTCTTT	CASSRQGRNTEAFF
.	TRBV5-1	.	16	TRBJ2-1	TGCGCCAGCACCCCTTTGGGGGGAGGATCCTACAATGAGCAGTTCTTC	CASTPLGGGSYNEQFF
TRBD1	TRBV5-1	.	14	TRBJ1-6	TGCGCCAGCAACCCCACAGGGGGCAATTCACCCCTCCACTTT	CASNPTGGNSPLHF
.	TRBV19	.	15	TRBJ1-5	TGTGCCAGTAGCCCAACGGGGGGTCTCAATCAGCCCCAGCATTTT	CASSPTGGLNQPQHF
.	TRBV12-3/TRBV12-4	.	13	TRBJ1-1	TGTGCCAGCAGAGCCACAGGCGACACTGAAGCTTTCTTT	CASRATGDTEAFF
.	TRBV5-1	.	15	TRBJ1-4	TGCGCCAGCAGCGCGGCGGGGGATGCTAATGAAAAACTGTTTTTT	CASSAAGDANEKLFF
TRBD1	TRBV7-2	.	14	TRBJ2-7	TGTGCCAGCAGCGCCAGACAGGGGACCTACGAGCAGTACTTC	CASSARQGTYEQYF
.	TRBV7-2	.	15	TRBJ1-6	TGTGCCAGCAGCTTAGGCAGGGTCACGTACTCACCCCTCCACTTT	CASSLGRVTYSPLHF
TRBD1	TRBV10-1	once	15	TRBJ2-2	TGCGCCAGCAGTAGGGACAGGCCGAACACCGGGGAGCTGTTTTTT	CASSRDRPNTGELFF
TRBD1	TRBV5-1	.	13	TRBJ1-1	TGCGCCAGCAGCTTTCAGGGGGATACTGAAGCTTTCTTT	CASSFQGDTEAFF
.	TRBV18	once	13	TRBJ1-2	TGTGCCAGCTCACCAGGGCAGAACTATGGCTACACCTTC	CASSPGQNYGYTF
.	TRBV12-3/TRBV12-4	.	13	TRBJ1-2	TGTGCCAGCAGACTAGGCAATAACTATGGCTACACCTTC	CASRLGNNYGYTF
TRBD1	TRBV4-1	few	14	TRBJ2-5	TGCGCCAGCAGCCAGGGACAGGGGCTGAAGACCCAGTACTTC	CASSQGQGLKTQYF
TRBD2	TRBV5-1	.	16	TRBJ2-5	TGCGCCAGCAGCTTAACCCAGCGGGGGCCGCAAGAGACCCAGTACTTC	CASSLTQRGPQETQYF
.	TRBV3-1/TRBV3-2	few	12	TRBJ1-2	TGTGCCAGCAGCCAGACAAAATATGGCTACACCTTC	CASSQTKYGYTF
TRBD2	TRBV6-2/TRBV6-3	.	16	TRBJ2-7	TGTGCCAGCAGTTCAAGACTAGCGGGGGGGCCCAACGAGCAGTACTTC	CASSSRLAGGPNEQYF
TRBD1	TRBV2	.	18	TRBJ1-5	TGTGCCAGCAGTGAAGCACCCTTCCCAGGGGGCGCGGTTCAGCCCCAGCATTTT	CASSEAPFPGGAVQPQHF
TRBD1	TRBV27	.	13	TRBJ1-2	TGTGCCAGCAGTCACAGGGGTTTTAACGGCTACACCTTC	CASSHRGFNGYTF
TRBD1	TRBV19	few	16	TRBJ2-3	TGTGCCAGTAGTAACCCCCGACAGGGGGCCCAAGATACGCAGTATTTT	CASSNPRQGAQDTQYF
.	TRBV18	.	14	TRBJ1-1	TGTGCCAGCTCACCACGGGAGGGGTACACTGAAGCTTTCTTT	CASSPREGYTEAFF
TRBD2	TRBV11-2	.	15	TRBJ2-1	TGTGCCAGCAGCCCCCGGAGTAGCGGGGACAATGAGCAGTTCTTC	CASSPRSSGDNEQFF
TRBD2	TRBV24-1	once	12	TRBJ2-1	TGTGCCACCGGCGGGACTATTAATGAGCAGTTCTTC	CATGGTINEQFF
TRBD2	TRBV30	once	14	TRBJ2-1	TGTGCCTGGAGTCGGAACGGGGGGGCCGATGAGCAGTTCTTC	CAWSRNGGADEQFF
.	TRBV29-1	.	13	TRBJ1-5	TGCAGCGTTGGCGGCGGGCTAGATCAGCCCCAGCATTTT	CSVGGGLDQPQHF
.	TRBV28	once	12	TRBJ2-7	TGTGCCAGCAGTCCGCCATTTACTGAGCAGTACTTC	CASSPPFTEQYF
TRBD1	TRBV7-8	.	15	TRBJ2-5	TGTGCCAGCAGGGCCGCCGGGACAGGGGGAGAGACCCAGTACTTC	CASRAAGTGGETQYF
TRBD1	TRBV6-5	once	11	TRBJ1-1	TGTGCCAGCAGCGGGACAGGGAGGGCTTTCTTT	CASSGTGRAFF
TRBD2	TRBV9	.	17	TRBJ2-5	TGTGCCAGCAGCGCCTCGGGGGGGCGCGAACGAGAAGAGACCCAGTACTTC	CASSASGGREREETQYF
.	TRBV30	.	13	TRBJ1-1	TGTGCCTGGAGTGTCGGAGGTTACGCTGAAGCTTTCTTT	CAWSVGGYAEAFF
.	TRBV5-1	.	16	TRBJ2-3	TGCGCCAGCAGCCCGGCCGCGGGGACCTACACAGATACGCAGTATTTT	CASSPAAGTYTDTQYF
TRBD2	TRBV29-1	.	17	TRBJ2-1	TGCAGCGTTGAGGGGACTAGCGGAGGGCTCTCCTACAATGAGCAGTTCTTC	CSVEGTSGGLSYNEQFF
.	TRBV19	.	15	TRBJ2-2	TGTGCCAGTAGTGCCAGGGTTTCTGACACCGGGGAGCTGTTTTTT	CASSARVSDTGELFF
.	TRBV11-3	.	13	TRBJ2-3	TGTGCCAGCAGCTCGGGAGTCCCCCATACGCAGTATTTT	CASSSGVPHTQYF
.	TRBV28	.	13	TRBJ2-5	TGTGCCAGCAGTACCGGGGTTGTAAAGACCCAGTACTTC	CASSTGVVKTQYF
TRBD1	TRBV16	once	17	TRBJ1-1	TGTGCCAGCAGCCAATCTAACAGGGGGAGGAGGAACACTGAAGCTTTCTTT	CASSQSNRGRRNTEAFF
TRBD1	TRBV29-1	.	13	TRBJ1-1	TGCAGCGGGACACAGGGGGCACGGGCTGAAGCTTTCTTT	CSGTQGARAEAFF
TRBD2	TRBV7-3	.	13	TRBJ2-3	TGTGCCAGCAGCCCAGCGGGGCCAGATACGCAGTATTTT	CASSPAGPDTQYF
.	TRBV10-3	.	14	TRBJ1-5	TGTGCCATCAGTGCAGTAAATAGCAATCAGCCCCAGCATTTT	CAISAVNSNQPQHF
TRBD1	TRBV5-5	.	14	TRBJ1-3	TGTGCCAGCAGCTTGAGGACAGGTGGAAACACCATATATTTT	CASSLRTGGNTIYF
.	TRBV3-1/TRBV3-2	once	14	TRBJ1-1	TGTGCCAGCAGCCAAGACCAGGCGGGGGCGGCAGCTTTCTTT	CASSQDQAGAAAFF
TRBD2	TRBV9	.	13	TRBJ2-1	TGTGCCAGCAGTATAGCGGGGGGGAATGAGCAGTTCTTC	CASSIAGGNEQFF
TRBD2	TRBV2	.	15	TRBJ2-1	TGTGCCAGCAGGGCTATAGCGGGGGGACACAATGAGCAGTTCTTC	CASRAIAGGHNEQFF
.	TRBV5-4	once	15	TRBJ2-3	TGTGCCAGCAGCCCTCCACAAGCGGGCACAGATACGCAGTATTTT	CASSPPQAGTDTQYF
.	TRBV6-5	.	14	TRBJ2-2	TGTGCCAGCAGGACGGGACACCCCACCGGGGAGCTGTTTTTT	CASRTGHPTGELFF
TRBD1	TRBV2	.	16	TRBJ1-2	TGTGCCAGCAGACCCGGGACAGGGGGCGTATTCTATGGCTACACCTTC	CASRPGTGGVFYGYTF
.	TRBV30	.	15	TRBJ1-5	TGTGCCTGGAGTGAAGGGGCGTATAGCAATCAGCCCCAGCATTTT	CAWSEGAYSNQPQHF